A selection of T cell receptor beta chains follows, all from one sample in a study of long-term antiretroviral therapy in people with HIV. Repertoires were generated with immunoSEQ multiplex PCR, while TCRdb's copy carries only in-frame clones and drops some. The sample contains about 28,000 clones, roughly 84% of which appear only once. Sequenced material: unsorted PBMCs, taken 0.4 years after starting antiretroviral therapy. The receptors were sampled from a man younger than 30 with HIV. CDR3s include the opening cysteine and the closing phenylalanine or tryptophan. A D gene is named only where the DNA matches it firmly. Size values are once, few and many counts, or a class for expanded clones, and some rows have none.

v_gene	abundance	d_gene	j_gene	CDR3nt	CDR3aa
TRBV11-2	-	-	TRBJ1-1	TGTGCCAGCAGCTGGGGGACTGTTTACACTGAAGCTTTCTTT	CASSWGTVYTEAFF
TRBV6-5	-	-	TRBJ1-2	TGTGCCAGCAGTTACCGTGAAGAGGGCTATGGCTACACCTTC	CASSYREEGYGYTF
TRBV9	-	-	TRBJ2-5	TGTGCCAGCAGCGTAGCCGAGGGGCGGACCCAGTACTTC	CASSVAEGRTQYF
TRBV16	-	-	TRBJ1-3	TGTGCCAGCAGTCCCACAGGGTCTGGAAACACCATATATTTT	CASSPTGSGNTIYF
TRBV18	-	TRBD1	TRBJ2-7	TGTGCCAGCTCACCCGGGACAGGGGCCGCCTACGAGCAGTACTTC	CASSPGTGAAYEQYF
TRBV7-7	-	-	TRBJ2-7	TGTGCATCTTCCCGGGGAACCTCCTACGAGCAGTACTTC	CASSRGTSYEQYF
TRBV7-9	-	-	TRBJ2-3	TGTGCCAGCAGCCGACAGACTCGCACAGATACGCAGTATTTT	CASSRQTRTDTQYF
TRBV4-1	-	-	TRBJ1-1	TGCGCCAGCAGCCAAAGCCGGGGTGCGGGCACTGAAGCTTTCTTT	CASSQSRGAGTEAFF
TRBV18	-	-	TRBJ1-4	TGTGCCAGTACCACCGCTACAGGGTCCCTTGCTAATGAAAAACTGTTTTTT	CASTTATGSLANEKLFF
TRBV6-5	-	-	TRBJ1-1	TGTGCCAGCAGTCTTGCCTCGGGGGGGACCACTGAAGCTTTCTTT	CASSLASGGTTEAFF
TRBV9	-	-	TRBJ2-1	TGTGCCAGCAGCGTAGAAGTGGGTGAGCAGTTCTTC	CASSVEVGEQFF
TRBV13	-	-	TRBJ2-3	TGTGCCAGCAGCTTCACAGATACGCAGTATTTT	CASSFTDTQYF
TRBV6-5	-	TRBD1	TRBJ2-3	TGTGCCAGCAGTTACAGGGGGCATACGCAGTATTTT	CASSYRGHTQYF
TRBV15	-	TRBD1	TRBJ2-2	TGTGCCACCAGCACCTCAAAAAGGACAGGAGTGAACACCGGGGAGCTGTTTTTT	CATSTSKRTGVNTGELFF
TRBV5-5	-	-	TRBJ2-7	TGTGCCAGCAGCTTGGGACAGGTCCCCTACGAGCAGTACTTC	CASSLGQVPYEQYF
TRBV19	-	-	TRBJ2-7	TGTGCCAGTAGCTTCGGGACGGGCCCTTCCTACGAGCAGTACTTC	CASSFGTGPSYEQYF
TRBV25-1	-	-	TRBJ1-1	TGTGCCAGCAGTGAAGGGGGGCCCTCTGAAGCTTTCTTT	CASSEGGPSEAFF
TRBV19	-	-	TRBJ1-1	TGTGCCAGTACCGCCCTGGGTGAGGGAATGAACACTGAAGCTTTCTTT	CASTALGEGMNTEAFF
TRBV9	-	-	TRBJ1-1	TGTGCCAGCAGCGTAGAGCCCTTTGGGGGGACTGAAGCTTTCTTT	CASSVEPFGGTEAFF
TRBV2	-	-	TRBJ1-1	TGTGCCAGCACCCCGGAGGGCACTGAAGCTTTCTTT	CASTPEGTEAFF
TRBV28	-	TRBD2	TRBJ2-3	TGTGCCAGCAGTTTTTCCCCTAGCGGGAGCACAGATACGCAGTATTTT	CASSFSPSGSTDTQYF
TRBV27	-	TRBD1	TRBJ2-3	TGTGCCAGCAGTTCAGGGGACAGGGGAACAGATACGCAGTATTTT	CASSSGDRGTDTQYF
TRBV18	-	TRBD1	TRBJ2-5	TGTGCCAGCTCACCCTACAGGGGGACAGGACGATTCCAAGAGACCCAGTACTTC	CASSPYRGTGRFQETQYF
TRBV5-1	-	-	TRBJ1-2	TGCGCCAGCAGCTATGCTTCAAGCTATGGCTACACCTTC	CASSYASSYGYTF
TRBV19	-	-	TRBJ2-3	TGTGCCAGTCGAACCGGGGGAGATACGCAGTATTTT	CASRTGGDTQYF
TRBV27	-	TRBD2	TRBJ2-7	TGTGCCAGCAGTTTTAGCGGGAGCTACGAGCAGTACTTC	CASSFSGSYEQYF
TRBV19	-	TRBD1	TRBJ1-2	TGTGCCAGTAGTATAGATTCGGAACAGGGGGTTGGCTATGGCTACACCTTC	CASSIDSEQGVGYGYTF
TRBV28	once	-	TRBJ2-1	TGTGCCAGCAGTTCTCCAATCCGGGACCAAAGCTACAATGAGCAGTTCTTC	CASSSPIRDQSYNEQFF
TRBV5-1	-	TRBD2	TRBJ2-1	TGCGCCAGCAGCTTGACTAGCGGGAAGCAGTTCTTC	CASSLTSGKQFF
TRBV6-5	-	-	TRBJ1-5	TGTGCCAGCAGTTACAGGGATCAGCCCCAGCATTTT	CASSYRDQPQHF
TRBV5-1	-	TRBD2	TRBJ2-1	TGCGCCAGCAGCCCGGGACTAGCGGGAGGCAACTACAATGAGCAGTTCTTC	CASSPGLAGGNYNEQFF
TRBV7-2	-	-	TRBJ1-2	TGTGCCGACGGAGCGGGGAATGGCTACACCTTC	CADGAGNGYTF
TRBV11-3	-	-	TRBJ2-7	TGTGCCAGCAGCTGGGGACCAAAAGGGGACGAGCAGTACTTC	CASSWGPKGDEQYF
TRBV27	-	-	TRBJ1-5	TGTGCCAGCGGCCTTCTCGATCAGCCCCAGCATTTT	CASGLLDQPQHF
TRBV27	-	TRBD1	TRBJ2-6	TGTGCCAGCAGTCTGACAGGGGAAGGAGCTGGGGCCAACGTCCTGACTTTC	CASSLTGEGAGANVLTF
TRBV10-3	-	-	TRBJ2-7	TGTGCCACCCTAAGCCAGACAGCCTACGAGCAGTACTTC	CATLSQTAYEQYF
TRBV4-1	-	-	TRBJ1-2	TGCGCCAGCAGCCACCCGGAGGAGTCCTCCTTCTATGGCTACACCTTC	CASSHPEESSFYGYTF
TRBV5-5	-	-	TRBJ2-1	TGTGCCAGCATTTACAGGGTCGGTAGCCGGAATGAGCAGTTCTTC	CASIYRVGSRNEQFF
TRBV9	-	-	TRBJ1-5	TGTGCCAGCAGCGTATCCCCGGGTCAGCCCCAGCATTTT	CASSVSPGQPQHF
TRBV2	-	TRBD2	TRBJ2-2	TGTGCCAGCAGTGCTAGCGGGGGGCCGTCCGGGGAGCTGTTTTTT	CASSASGGPSGELFF
TRBV2	-	TRBD1	TRBJ2-3	TGTGCCAGCAGTGCCGGGACAGGGGCTTTAGATACGCAGTATTTT	CASSAGTGALDTQYF
TRBV11-2	-	-	TRBJ2-7	TGTGCCAGCAGCTGGGGTTCGGAGGGGACGTACTACGAGCAGTACTTC	CASSWGSEGTYYEQYF
TRBV11-2	-	-	TRBJ1-4	TGTGCCAGCAGCTTAGGGACAAAAAATGAAAAACTGTTTTTT	CASSLGTKNEKLFF
TRBV6-4	-	-	TRBJ2-6	TGTGCCAGCAGTGAAACAGGCTCTGGGGCCAACGTCCTGACTTTC	CASSETGSGANVLTF
TRBV4-1	-	TRBD1	TRBJ2-7	TGCGCCAGCAGCAAGGACAGGGGGGAAGGTTACGAGCAGTACTTC	CASSKDRGEGYEQYF
TRBV7-8	-	-	TRBJ2-3	TGTGCCAGCAGCTGGCGAAGACCCGATACGCAGTATTTT	CASSWRRPDTQYF
TRBV27	-	TRBD1	TRBJ1-1	TGTGCCAGCAGTTTACACAGGGGGCCCGTCACTGAAGCTTTCTTT	CASSLHRGPVTEAFF
TRBV28	-	-	TRBJ1-1	TGTGCCAGCAGTCGCCAAGGGCAGCCGGACCTGGGGAAAGCTTTCTTT	CASSRQGQPDLGKAFF
TRBV15	-	TRBD1	TRBJ1-1	TGTGCCACACAACCGGGACAGGGGGCAGGTTTAATGAACACTGAAGCTTTCTTT	CATQPGQGAGLMNTEAFF